This entry is about one TCR beta chain. This record belongs to a study of blood T cell repertoires in COVID-19. V trimming: 0 bases; J trimming: 7 bases; junction bases outside the gene matches: 4. Germline CDR1 SGHVS, CDR2 FNYEAQ. The CDR3 loop spans 15 amino acids. The protocol was immunoSEQ multiplex PCR, while the TCRdb copy is restricted to in-frame clones and leaves out a portion. The repertoire consists of fewer than 90,000 clones, with 90% to 95% occurring once and the leading ten covering about 4.7%. The genes are TRBV7-6 and TRBJ1-4, with TRBD1 matching 8 bases. Sequenced sample: peripheral blood. The sequence was obtained from a human donor with active COVID-19. The donor label of this sample is uncertain. CDR3 in amino acids: CASSLAAGTGEKLFF. CDR3 nucleotides: TGTGCCAGCAGCTTAGCCGCCGGGACAGGTGAAAAACTGTTTTTT.